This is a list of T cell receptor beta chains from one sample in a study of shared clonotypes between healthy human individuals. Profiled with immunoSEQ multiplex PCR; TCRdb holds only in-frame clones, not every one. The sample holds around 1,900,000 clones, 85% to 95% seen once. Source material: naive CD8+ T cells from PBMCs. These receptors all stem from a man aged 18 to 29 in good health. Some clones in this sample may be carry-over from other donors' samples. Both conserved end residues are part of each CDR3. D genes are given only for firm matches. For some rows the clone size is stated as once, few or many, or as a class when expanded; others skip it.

cdr3_nt: TGTGCCAGCAGCGACGCCACGACTAGGATCCACAATGAGCAGTTCTTC; cdr3_aa: CASSDATTRIHNEQFF; clone_size: .; v_call: TRBV9; d_call: .; j_call: TRBJ2-1
cdr3_nt: TGTGCCAGCAGTCCATCCCGGGGCGCATGGGATGAAAAACTGTTTTTT; cdr3_aa: CASSPSRGAWDEKLFF; clone_size: .; v_call: TRBV27; d_call: .; j_call: TRBJ1-4
cdr3_nt: TGCGCCAGCAGGCCCACTAGCGGGAGCTCCTACAATGAGCAGTTCTTC; cdr3_aa: CASRPTSGSSYNEQFF; clone_size: .; v_call: TRBV5-1; d_call: TRBD2; j_call: TRBJ2-1
cdr3_nt: TGTGCCAGCAGCCCGGGACTCATTGAGACCCAGTACTTC; cdr3_aa: CASSPGLIETQYF; clone_size: .; v_call: TRBV6-1; d_call: .; j_call: TRBJ2-5
cdr3_nt: TGTGCCAGCAGCGTACAGGGCTCTGAGGACTACACCTTC; cdr3_aa: CASSVQGSEDYTF; clone_size: .; v_call: TRBV9; d_call: .; j_call: TRBJ1-2
cdr3_nt: TGTGCCAGCAGCCCAGGGGACCTAAACTATGGCTACACCTTC; cdr3_aa: CASSPGDLNYGYTF; clone_size: once; v_call: TRBV27; d_call: .; j_call: TRBJ1-2
cdr3_nt: TGTGCCAGCAGCTTTCTTCTTGGACGGCTCTCCTACGAGCAGTACTTC; cdr3_aa: CASSFLLGRLSYEQYF; clone_size: .; v_call: TRBV5-4; d_call: .; j_call: TRBJ2-7
cdr3_nt: TGTGCCAGCAGCTTAGCCTGGACAGGGGGAAAACTGGCTGGGGCCAACGTCCTGACTTTC; cdr3_aa: CASSLAWTGGKLAGANVLTF; clone_size: .; v_call: TRBV7-8; d_call: TRBD1; j_call: TRBJ2-6
cdr3_nt: TGTGCCAGCAGTTACTCGGTGTTTGGGACCACTTACGAGCAGTACTTC; cdr3_aa: CASSYSVFGTTYEQYF; clone_size: .; v_call: TRBV6-5; d_call: .; j_call: TRBJ2-7
cdr3_nt: TGTGCCAGCAGCTTACTTTCGGACAGCCGAGGGAACGAGCAGTACTTC; cdr3_aa: CASSLLSDSRGNEQYF; clone_size: .; v_call: TRBV7-9; d_call: .; j_call: TRBJ2-7
cdr3_nt: TGTGCCAGTAGTATACTCGGCAATCAGCCCCAGCATTTT; cdr3_aa: CASSILGNQPQHF; clone_size: once; v_call: TRBV19; d_call: .; j_call: TRBJ1-5
cdr3_nt: TGTGCCAGCAGCCCCAGTCACGCCCCCTTGAACACTGAAGCTTTCTTT; cdr3_aa: CASSPSHAPLNTEAFF; clone_size: .; v_call: TRBV9; d_call: .; j_call: TRBJ1-1
cdr3_nt: TGTGCCAGCAGTTTTACAGGAGACTACGAGCAGTACTTC; cdr3_aa: CASSFTGDYEQYF; clone_size: .; v_call: TRBV27; d_call: .; j_call: TRBJ2-7
cdr3_nt: TGTGCCAGCAGCGCACAAATCAATGAGCAGTTCTTC; cdr3_aa: CASSAQINEQFF; clone_size: .; v_call: TRBV2; d_call: .; j_call: TRBJ2-1
cdr3_nt: TGTGCCAGCAGCTTGAAACGGGAGACTAACAATGAGCAGTTCTTC; cdr3_aa: CASSLKRETNNEQFF; clone_size: once; v_call: TRBV5-4; d_call: .; j_call: TRBJ2-1
cdr3_nt: TGTGCCAGTAGTATAGGGACAGGGACTACTGAAGCTTTCTTT; cdr3_aa: CASSIGTGTTEAFF; clone_size: .; v_call: TRBV19; d_call: TRBD1; j_call: TRBJ1-1
cdr3_nt: TGTGCCAGCAGCACCTGGGGGGACGGAACCTACGAGCAGTACTTC; cdr3_aa: CASSTWGDGTYEQYF; clone_size: once; v_call: TRBV13; d_call: .; j_call: TRBJ2-7
cdr3_nt: TGTGCCAGCAGCCACTCGGACTCGAGGGAGCAGTACTTC; cdr3_aa: CASSHSDSREQYF; clone_size: .; v_call: TRBV9; d_call: .; j_call: TRBJ2-7
cdr3_nt: TGCGCCAGCAGCGTTCATCCTAGCGGGTCTTACAATGAGCAGTTCTTC; cdr3_aa: CASSVHPSGSYNEQFF; clone_size: .; v_call: TRBV5-1; d_call: TRBD2; j_call: TRBJ2-1
cdr3_nt: TGTGCCAGCAGTTTTGCGGCTAGCGGGAGCTACGAGCAGTACTTC; cdr3_aa: CASSFAASGSYEQYF; clone_size: once; v_call: TRBV27; d_call: TRBD2; j_call: TRBJ2-7
cdr3_nt: TGTGCCGCGGGCGGGCAGCTCACAGATACGCAGTATTTT; cdr3_aa: CAAGGQLTDTQYF; clone_size: .; v_call: TRBV27; d_call: .; j_call: TRBJ2-3
cdr3_nt: TGTGCCAGCAGCTTAGATAGGACAGAGCTCTACGAGCAGTACTTC; cdr3_aa: CASSLDRTELYEQYF; clone_size: .; v_call: TRBV7-8; d_call: .; j_call: TRBJ2-7
cdr3_nt: TGTGCCAGCAGTTTAGTCGGGGCATATGGCTACACCTTC; cdr3_aa: CASSLVGAYGYTF; clone_size: .; v_call: TRBV27; d_call: .; j_call: TRBJ1-2
cdr3_nt: TGCGCCAGCAGCTTGGCCCCCTACAATGAGCAGTTCTTC; cdr3_aa: CASSLAPYNEQFF; clone_size: .; v_call: TRBV5-1; d_call: .; j_call: TRBJ2-1
cdr3_nt: TGTGCCAGCAGCCCCTTCGCCGGGGGGCTATCCTCCTACGAGCAGTACTTC; cdr3_aa: CASSPFAGGLSSYEQYF; clone_size: .; v_call: TRBV7-9; d_call: .; j_call: TRBJ2-7
cdr3_nt: TGTGCCAGCAGACCTGGACTAGCGGGAGACAATGAGCAGTTCTTC; cdr3_aa: CASRPGLAGDNEQFF; clone_size: .; v_call: TRBV7-9; d_call: TRBD2; j_call: TRBJ2-1
cdr3_nt: TGTGCCAGCAACGACAGGGTCAGTGGCTACACCTTC; cdr3_aa: CASNDRVSGYTF; clone_size: .; v_call: TRBV28; d_call: TRBD1; j_call: TRBJ1-2
cdr3_nt: TGTGCCAGCAGTACCGGACTACTTGAGCGGCGTCCCCGTCAAGATACGCAGTATTTT; cdr3_aa: CASSTGLLERRPRQDTQYF; clone_size: .; v_call: TRBV27; d_call: .; j_call: TRBJ2-3
cdr3_nt: TGTGCCAGCAGTTTTGGGGGTCACTACGAGCAGTACTTC; cdr3_aa: CASSFGGHYEQYF; clone_size: .; v_call: TRBV27; d_call: .; j_call: TRBJ2-7
cdr3_nt: TGTGCCAGCAGCTTAGGTAGATCCTACGAGCAGTACTTC; cdr3_aa: CASSLGRSYEQYF; clone_size: .; v_call: TRBV11-2; d_call: .; j_call: TRBJ2-7
cdr3_nt: TGTGCCAGCAGCCTCGGAGGGACAGGGCAGTTCTTC; cdr3_aa: CASSLGGTGQFF; clone_size: .; v_call: TRBV7-9; d_call: TRBD1; j_call: TRBJ2-1
cdr3_nt: TGCGCCAGCAGCTTGACTAGCGGGGTCAACAATGAGCAGTTCTTC; cdr3_aa: CASSLTSGVNNEQFF; clone_size: .; v_call: TRBV5-1; d_call: TRBD2; j_call: TRBJ2-1
cdr3_nt: TGTGCCATCACAGAATACAGGGGCCAACTACCCCAGACCCAGTACTTC; cdr3_aa: CAITEYRGQLPQTQYF; clone_size: .; v_call: TRBV7-9; d_call: TRBD1; j_call: TRBJ2-5
cdr3_nt: TGTGCCAGCAGCCCTAGGGACTCTGTAATTAACAATGAGCAGTTCTTC; cdr3_aa: CASSPRDSVINNEQFF; clone_size: .; v_call: TRBV7-9; d_call: .; j_call: TRBJ2-1
cdr3_nt: TGTGCCAGCAGCTCGGGACAGGGGGCCTACAATGAGCAGTTCTTC; cdr3_aa: CASSSGQGAYNEQFF; clone_size: .; v_call: TRBV11-3; d_call: TRBD1; j_call: TRBJ2-1
cdr3_nt: TGTGCCAGCAGCTTCTTTCGAAGTAGCACAGATACGCAGTATTTT; cdr3_aa: CASSFFRSSTDTQYF; clone_size: .; v_call: TRBV9; d_call: .; j_call: TRBJ2-3
cdr3_nt: TGTGCCAGCAGCCCCGGAGGCGAGCAGTACTTC; cdr3_aa: CASSPGGEQYF; clone_size: .; v_call: TRBV5-5; d_call: .; j_call: TRBJ2-7
cdr3_nt: TGTGCCAGCAGCTTAGGTGGGCAGGGGAATGAGCAGTTCTTC; cdr3_aa: CASSLGGQGNEQFF; clone_size: .; v_call: TRBV11-3; d_call: .; j_call: TRBJ2-1
cdr3_nt: TGTGCCAGCAGCACTCGGGCCATCCCGAACCCCTACACCGGGGAGCTGTTTTTT; cdr3_aa: CASSTRAIPNPYTGELFF; clone_size: .; v_call: TRBV28; d_call: .; j_call: TRBJ2-2
cdr3_nt: TGTGCCAGCAGTTTTGACAGGGGAGCGGAGGGCTACACCTTC; cdr3_aa: CASSFDRGAEGYTF; clone_size: .; v_call: TRBV27; d_call: TRBD1; j_call: TRBJ1-2
cdr3_nt: TGCGCCAGCAGCCCTCAAGGCAACTCCTACGAGCAGTACTTC; cdr3_aa: CASSPQGNSYEQYF; clone_size: .; v_call: TRBV4-3; d_call: .; j_call: TRBJ2-7
cdr3_nt: TGTGCCAGCACGCCAGAGGGCCGCGGCACAGATACGCAGTATTTT; cdr3_aa: CASTPEGRGTDTQYF; clone_size: .; v_call: TRBV28; d_call: .; j_call: TRBJ2-3
cdr3_nt: TGTGCCAGCAGTCAAGGTGCGGTAGTACCGTTCTTC; cdr3_aa: CASSQGAVVPFF; clone_size: .; v_call: TRBV28; d_call: .; j_call: TRBJ2-1
cdr3_nt: TGTGCCAGCACTCGGACTAGCGGGAGGAGGGCCGGGGAGCTGTTTTTT; cdr3_aa: CASTRTSGRRAGELFF; clone_size: once; v_call: TRBV28; d_call: TRBD2; j_call: TRBJ2-2
cdr3_nt: TGTGCCAGCAGTTCAAATGAACCAGCCTTCTATGGCTACACCTTC; cdr3_aa: CASSSNEPAFYGYTF; clone_size: .; v_call: TRBV28; d_call: .; j_call: TRBJ1-2
cdr3_nt: TGTGCCAGCAGCTCGCGCTTGGGACGCCCGAACACCGGGGAGCTGTTTTTT; cdr3_aa: CASSSRLGRPNTGELFF; clone_size: .; v_call: TRBV5-4; d_call: .; j_call: TRBJ2-2
cdr3_nt: TGTGCCTCTTCGCCGGACAGGGGTACGGAAGCTTTCTTT; cdr3_aa: CASSPDRGTEAFF; clone_size: .; v_call: TRBV2; d_call: TRBD1; j_call: TRBJ1-1
cdr3_nt: TGTGCCACCAGCAGAGAAGGAGGGACTCCCGAGCAGTTCTTC; cdr3_aa: CATSREGGTPEQFF; clone_size: .; v_call: TRBV15; d_call: .; j_call: TRBJ2-1
cdr3_nt: TGTGCCACCAGCAGAGAGCGGGAGGGCGCCTACGAGCAGTACTTC; cdr3_aa: CATSREREGAYEQYF; clone_size: .; v_call: TRBV15; d_call: TRBD2; j_call: TRBJ2-7
cdr3_nt: TGTGCCAGCAGCTTAGCCGGTCAGGGTTCCCACGAGCAGTACTTC; cdr3_aa: CASSLAGQGSHEQYF; clone_size: .; v_call: TRBV13; d_call: .; j_call: TRBJ2-7
cdr3_nt: TGTGCCAGTTCCCGACAGGCGGGTAATGGCTACACCTTC; cdr3_aa: CASSRQAGNGYTF; clone_size: .; v_call: TRBV19; d_call: .; j_call: TRBJ1-2
cdr3_nt: TGTGCCATCAGTGAGTCGAAGAGGGACAGAGCCAGCAAATTCTACGAGCAGTACTTC; cdr3_aa: CAISESKRDRASKFYEQYF; clone_size: .; v_call: TRBV10-3; d_call: TRBD1; j_call: TRBJ2-7